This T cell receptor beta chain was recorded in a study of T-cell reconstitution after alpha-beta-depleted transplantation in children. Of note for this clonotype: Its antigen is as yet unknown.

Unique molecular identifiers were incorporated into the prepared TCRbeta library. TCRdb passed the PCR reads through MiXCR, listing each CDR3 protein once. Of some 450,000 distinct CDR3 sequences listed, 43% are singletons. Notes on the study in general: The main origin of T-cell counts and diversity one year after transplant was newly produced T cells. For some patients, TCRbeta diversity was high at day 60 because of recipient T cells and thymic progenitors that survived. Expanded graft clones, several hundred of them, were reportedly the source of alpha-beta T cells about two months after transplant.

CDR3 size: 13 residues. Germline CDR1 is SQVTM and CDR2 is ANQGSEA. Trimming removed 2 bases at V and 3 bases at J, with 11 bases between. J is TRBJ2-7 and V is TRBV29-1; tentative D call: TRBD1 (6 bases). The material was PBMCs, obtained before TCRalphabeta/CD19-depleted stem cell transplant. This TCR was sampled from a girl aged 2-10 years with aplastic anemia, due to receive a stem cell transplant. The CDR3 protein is CSVERDTHYEQYF. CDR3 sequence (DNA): TGCAGCGTTGAAAGGGACACCCACTACGAGCAGTACTTC.